Following are 10 T cell receptor beta chains from one sample sequenced in a study of shared clonotypes between healthy human individuals. Data came from immunoSEQ multiplex PCR; TCRdb stores just in-frame clones and leaves some out. The sample carries a few million clones, about 94% recorded once. CD45RO-negative CD8 cells positively selected for CCR7 made up the naive population, which excluded terminally differentiated effector memory CD45RA+ cells. The sample consisted of naive CD8+ T cells from PBMCs. Receptors originate from a man younger than 35 in good health. Some clones in this sample may be carry-over from other donors' samples.

The chain links TRBV5-6 to TRBJ1-5, with D tentatively TRBD1 (5 bases). CDR1 is SGHDT, CDR2 YYEEEE, per germline. The V and J ends lost 2 bases and 2 bases respectively, with 8 bases between them. The CDR3 is 14 amino acids. CDR3 in DNA: TGTGCCAGCAGCTTCGACAGCCGCAATCAGCCCCAGCATTTT. Protein sequence: CASSFDSRNQPQHF.

The rearrangement joins TRBV4-1 to TRBJ2-1; TRBD2 is a possible D gene (5 bases). Germline V CDR1 and CDR2: MGHRA, YSYEKL. Trimming took 3 bases from V and 8 from J, leaving 11 bases between them. The CDR3 has 13 residues. CDR3 in DNA: TGCGCCAGCAGCCAGACTATCGGGGATGAGCAGTTCTTC. Translation gives CASSQTIGDEQFF.

This clone came up once. The V and J genes are TRBV30 and TRBJ2-1, with a possible D match to TRBD2 (5 bases). V was cut by 0 bases and J by 6 bases, with 21 bases left in between. This CDR3 has 17 amino acids. CDR1 and CDR2 (germline): GTSNPN, SVGIG (reference sequence). The CDR3 DNA sequence: TGTGCCTGGAGTGTATTTCGCCCGGGAAGCGTCCTCAATGAGCAGTTCTTC. It specifies CAWSVFRPGSVLNEQFF.

This rearrangement joins TRBV4-1 to TRBJ2-1, with 9 bases aligning to TRBD2. The CDR3 runs to 18 residues. Germline CDR1 reads MGHRA; CDR2 reads YSYEKL. The V segment lost 8 bases and the J segment 9 bases; nucleotides outside the gene matches: 23. This CDR3 is CASSTGREGPSPLGEQFF. For the CDR3, the DNA is TGCGCCAGCTCCACAGGGCGGGAGGGCCCAAGCCCCCTTGGTGAGCAGTTCTTC.

The chain joins TRBV4-3 to TRBJ2-7, with 8 bases identical to TRBD1. This CDR3 has 16 amino acids. V shed 3 bases and J 4 bases; nucleotides not matched to a gene: 11. Germline CDR1 is LGHNA and CDR2 is YSLEER. The CDR3 DNA is TGCGCCAGCAGCCACGGGGCCGGGACAGGTAATTACGAGCAGTACTTC. Translating gives CASSHGAGTGNYEQYF.

This clone appeared a single time. This chain connects TRBV9 to TRBJ2-3; D not certain. V lost 0 bases to trimming and J lost 3 bases, with 8 bases between them. Germline CDR1 and CDR2: SGDLS and YYNGEE. This CDR3 has 14 amino acids. The CDR3 DNA follows: TGTGCCAGCAGCGTAGTTGGGGTAACAGATACGCAGTATTTT. Its translation: CASSVVGVTDTQYF.

The genes are TRBV7-3 and TRBJ2-7, with 12 bases fitting TRBD1. Losses at the gene ends were 5 bases for V and 4 bases for J; bases not matched to a gene: 6. CDR1 SGHTA and CDR2 FQGTGA come from the germline V gene. This CDR3 contains 15 residues. The CDR3 DNA follows: TGTGCCAGCAGCCCGGGACAGGGGGCTTTTTACGAGCAGTACTTC. This translates into CASSPGQGAFYEQYF.

The chain is built from TRBV15 and TRBJ2-7, with D perhaps assigned TRBD1 or TRBD2 (5 bases each). The V gene lost 4 bases and the J gene lost 5 bases, with 12 bases spanning the gap. CDR3 size: 13 residues. Germline loops: CDR1 LNHNV, CDR2 YYDKDF (reference sequence). CDR3 residues: CATSIWGFDEQYF. CDR3 nucleotides: TGTGCCACCAGCATTTGGGGGTTCGACGAGCAGTACTTC.

The chain recombines TRBV2 with TRBJ2-3; 9 bases agree with TRBD2. V lost 8 bases, J lost 0 bases, and 6 bases stayed unmatched. The CDR3 is 15 residues long. CDR1 is SNHLY, CDR2 FYNNEI, per germline. The CDR3: CASREAGGSTDTQYF. The CDR3 DNA sequence: TGTGCCAGCCGGGAGGCGGGAGGGAGCACAGATACGCAGTATTTT.

Remarks on this clone: The same CDR3 can be traced to other DNA sequences in this sample. The J gene is TRBJ1-1, the V gene TRBV27, with 9 bases identical to TRBD1. V lost 5 bases, J lost 0 bases, and 4 bases stayed unmatched. The CDR3 is made up of 15 amino acids. Germline CDR1 and CDR2: MNHEY and SMNVEV (reference sequence). The CDR3: CASSLGTGMNTEAFF. The CDR3 DNA follows: TGTGCCAGCAGTCTCGGGACAGGGATGAACACTGAAGCTTTCTTT.